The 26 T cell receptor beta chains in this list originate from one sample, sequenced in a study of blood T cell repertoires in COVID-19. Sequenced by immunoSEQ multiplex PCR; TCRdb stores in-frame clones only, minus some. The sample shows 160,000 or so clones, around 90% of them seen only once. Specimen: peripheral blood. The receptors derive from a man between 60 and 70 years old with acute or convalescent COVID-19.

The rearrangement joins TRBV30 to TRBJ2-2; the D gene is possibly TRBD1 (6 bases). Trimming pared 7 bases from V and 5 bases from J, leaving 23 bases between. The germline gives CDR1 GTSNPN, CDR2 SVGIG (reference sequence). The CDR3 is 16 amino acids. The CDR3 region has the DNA TGTGCCTTGACCGACCTCAACAGGGACAATACCGGGGAGCTGTTTTTT. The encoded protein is CALTDLNRDNTGELFF.

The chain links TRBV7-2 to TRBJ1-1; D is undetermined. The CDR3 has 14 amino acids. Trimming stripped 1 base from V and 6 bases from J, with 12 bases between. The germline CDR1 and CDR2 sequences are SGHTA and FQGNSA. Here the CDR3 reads CASSLGRGYSEAFF. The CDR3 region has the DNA TGTGCCAGCAGCTTAGGGCGGGGATACTCTGAAGCTTTCTTT.

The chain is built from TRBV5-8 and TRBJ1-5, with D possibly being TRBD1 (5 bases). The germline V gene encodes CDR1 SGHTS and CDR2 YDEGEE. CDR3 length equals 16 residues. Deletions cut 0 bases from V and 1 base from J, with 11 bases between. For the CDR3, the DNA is TGTGCCAGCAGCTTGGGTACAGGCCGGAGCAATCAGCCCCAGCATTTT. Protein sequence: CASSLGTGRSNQPQHF.

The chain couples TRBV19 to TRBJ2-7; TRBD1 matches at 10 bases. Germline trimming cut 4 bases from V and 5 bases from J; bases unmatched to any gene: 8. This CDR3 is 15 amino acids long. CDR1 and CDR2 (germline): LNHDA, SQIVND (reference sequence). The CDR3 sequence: CASSNTGQGIHEQYF. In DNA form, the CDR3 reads TGTGCCAGTAGTAATACGGGACAGGGGATCCACGAGCAGTACTTC.

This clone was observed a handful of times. Here the CDR3 DNA reads TGCGCCAGCAGCCAAGAATCCATCCCCTTTCGGACAGGAGGTTCTGGCTACACCTTC. Its translation is CASSQESIPFRTGGSGYTF. This chain joins TRBV4-1 and TRBJ1-2; 7 bases are shared with TRBD1. The CDR3 is 19 amino acids. CDR1 is MGHRA and CDR2 is YSYEKL in the germline V gene. Trimming at V came to 0 bases and at J to 7 bases, leaving 20 bases not matched to a gene.

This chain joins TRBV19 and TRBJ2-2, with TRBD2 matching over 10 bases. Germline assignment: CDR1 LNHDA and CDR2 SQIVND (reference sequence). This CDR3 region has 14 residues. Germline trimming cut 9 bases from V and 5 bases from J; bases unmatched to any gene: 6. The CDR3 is CASRRTSGTGELFF. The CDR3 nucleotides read TGTGCCAGCAGGAGGACTAGCGGAACCGGGGAGCTGTTTTTT. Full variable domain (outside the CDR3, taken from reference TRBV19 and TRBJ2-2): DGGITQSPKYLFRKEGQNVTLSCEQNLNHDAMYWYRQDPGQGLRLIYYSQIVNDFQKGDIAEGYSVSREKKESFPLTVTSAQKNPTAFYLCASRRTSGTGELFFGEGSRLTVL.

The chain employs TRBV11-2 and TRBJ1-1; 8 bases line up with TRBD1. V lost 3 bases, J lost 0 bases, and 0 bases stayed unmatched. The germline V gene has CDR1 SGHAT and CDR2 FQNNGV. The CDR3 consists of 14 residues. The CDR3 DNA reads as TGTGCCAGCAGCTTGACAGGGGTGAACACTGAAGCTTTCTTT. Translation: CASSLTGVNTEAFF.

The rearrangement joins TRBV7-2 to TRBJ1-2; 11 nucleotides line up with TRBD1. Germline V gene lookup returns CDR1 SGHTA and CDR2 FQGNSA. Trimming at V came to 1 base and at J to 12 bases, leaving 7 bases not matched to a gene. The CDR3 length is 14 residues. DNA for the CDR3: TGTGCCAGCAGCTTAGTAAGGGGACAGGGGGACGACACCTTC. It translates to CASSLVRGQGDDTF.

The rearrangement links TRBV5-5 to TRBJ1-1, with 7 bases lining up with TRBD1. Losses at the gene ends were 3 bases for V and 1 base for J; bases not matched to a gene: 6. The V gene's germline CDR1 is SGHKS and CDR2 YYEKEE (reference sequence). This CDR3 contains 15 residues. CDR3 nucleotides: TGTGCCAGCAGCTCCCAGGGACAGAGGAACACTGAAGCTTTCTTT. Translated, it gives CASSSQGQRNTEAFF.

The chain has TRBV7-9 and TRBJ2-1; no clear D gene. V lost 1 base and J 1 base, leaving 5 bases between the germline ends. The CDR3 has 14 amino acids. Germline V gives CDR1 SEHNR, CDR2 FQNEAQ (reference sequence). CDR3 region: CASSLGQSYNEQFF. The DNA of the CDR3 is TGTGCCAGCAGCTTAGGGCAGTCCTACAATGAGCAGTTCTTC.

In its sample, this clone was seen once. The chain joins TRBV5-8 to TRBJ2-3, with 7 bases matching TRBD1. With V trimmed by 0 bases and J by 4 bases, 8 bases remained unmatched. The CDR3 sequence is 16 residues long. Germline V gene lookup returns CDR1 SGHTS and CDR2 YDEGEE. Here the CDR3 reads CASSLGRQGLPDTQYF. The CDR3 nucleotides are TGTGCCAGCAGCTTGGGGAGACAGGGTTTGCCAGATACGCAGTATTTT.

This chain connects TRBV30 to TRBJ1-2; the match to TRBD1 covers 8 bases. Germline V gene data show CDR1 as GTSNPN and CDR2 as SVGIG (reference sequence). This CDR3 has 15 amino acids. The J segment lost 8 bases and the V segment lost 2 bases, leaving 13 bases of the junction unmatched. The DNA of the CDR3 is TGTGCCTGGAGTCTAGGGACAGGATTTGGGGGGGGCTACACCTTC. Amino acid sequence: CAWSLGTGFGGGYTF.

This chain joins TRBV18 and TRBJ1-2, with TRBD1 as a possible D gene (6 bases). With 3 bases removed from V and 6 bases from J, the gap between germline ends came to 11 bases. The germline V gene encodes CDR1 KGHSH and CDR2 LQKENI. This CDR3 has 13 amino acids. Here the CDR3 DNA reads TGTGCCAGCTCACCGGCAAAGGGGGATGGCTACACCTTC. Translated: CASSPAKGDGYTF.

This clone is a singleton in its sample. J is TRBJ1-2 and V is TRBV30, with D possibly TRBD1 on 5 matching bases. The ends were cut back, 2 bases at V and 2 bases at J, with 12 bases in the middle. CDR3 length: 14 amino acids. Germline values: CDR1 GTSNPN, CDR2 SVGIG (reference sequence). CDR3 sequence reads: CAWSHGGDNYGYTF. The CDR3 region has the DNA TGTGCCTGGAGTCATGGGGGGGACAACTATGGCTACACCTTC.

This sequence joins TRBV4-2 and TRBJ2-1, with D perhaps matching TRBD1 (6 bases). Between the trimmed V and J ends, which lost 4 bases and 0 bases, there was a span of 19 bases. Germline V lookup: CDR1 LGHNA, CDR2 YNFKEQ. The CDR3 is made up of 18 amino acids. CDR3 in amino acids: CASSLQTGLQSSYNEQFF. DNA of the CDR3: TGTGCCAGCAGCCTTCAGACAGGTCTCCAGAGCTCCTACAATGAGCAGTTCTTC.

The CDR3 spells CASSQLTGGTDTQYF. The CDR3 DNA sequence: TGCGCCAGCAGCCAGCTAACCGGGGGTACAGATACGCAGTATTTT. The gene calls are TRBV5-1 and TRBJ2-3, with D possibly matching TRBD2 (6 bases). The V gene's germline CDR1 is SGHRS and CDR2 YFSETQ. The CDR3 length is 15 residues. V lost 4 bases, J lost 3 bases, and 15 bases lay in between.

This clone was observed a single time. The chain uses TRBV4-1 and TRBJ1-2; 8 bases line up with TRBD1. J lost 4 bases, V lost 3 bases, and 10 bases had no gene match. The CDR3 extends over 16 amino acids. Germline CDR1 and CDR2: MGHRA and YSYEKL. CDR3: CASSQPDRGPSYGYTF. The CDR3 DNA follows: TGCGCCAGCAGCCAGCCCGACAGGGGCCCCTCCTATGGCTACACCTTC.

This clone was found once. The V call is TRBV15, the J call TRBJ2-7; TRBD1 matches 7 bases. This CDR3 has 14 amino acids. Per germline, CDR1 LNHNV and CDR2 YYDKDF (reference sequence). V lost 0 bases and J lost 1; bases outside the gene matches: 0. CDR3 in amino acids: CATSRETGSYEQYF. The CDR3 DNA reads TGTGCCACCAGCAGAGAGACAGGGTCCTACGAGCAGTACTTC.

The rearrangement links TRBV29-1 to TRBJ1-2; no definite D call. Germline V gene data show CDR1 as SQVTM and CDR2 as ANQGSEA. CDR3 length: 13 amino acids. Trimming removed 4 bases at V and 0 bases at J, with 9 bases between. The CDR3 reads CSVGQDTNYGYTF. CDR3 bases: TGCAGCGTTGGGCAGGATACTAACTATGGCTACACCTTC.

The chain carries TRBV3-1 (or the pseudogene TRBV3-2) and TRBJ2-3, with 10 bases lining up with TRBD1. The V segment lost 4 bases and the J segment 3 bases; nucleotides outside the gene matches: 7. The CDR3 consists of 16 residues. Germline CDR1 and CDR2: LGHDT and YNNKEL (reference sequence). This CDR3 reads CASSPWDRGTTDTQYF. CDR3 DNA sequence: TGTGCCAGCAGCCCGTGGGACAGGGGAACGACAGATACGCAGTATTTT.

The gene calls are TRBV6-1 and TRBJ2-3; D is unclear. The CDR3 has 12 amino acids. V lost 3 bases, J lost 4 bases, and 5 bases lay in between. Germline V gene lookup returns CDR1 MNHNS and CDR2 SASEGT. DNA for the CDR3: TGTGCCAGCAGTGATCCTCCAGATACGCAGTATTTT. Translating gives CASSDPPDTQYF.

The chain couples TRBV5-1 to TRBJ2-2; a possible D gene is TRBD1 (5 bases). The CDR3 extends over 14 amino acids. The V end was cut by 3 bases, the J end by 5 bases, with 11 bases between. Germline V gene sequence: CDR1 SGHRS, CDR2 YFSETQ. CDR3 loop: CASSSTVPTGELFF. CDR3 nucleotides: TGCGCCAGCAGCTCGACAGTTCCTACCGGGGAGCTGTTTTTT. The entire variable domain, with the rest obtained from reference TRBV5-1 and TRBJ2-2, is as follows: KAGVTQTPRYLIKTRGQQVTLSCSPISGHRSVSWYQQTPGQGLQFLFEYFSETQRNKGNFPGRFSGRQFSNSRSEMNVSTLELGDSALYLCASSSTVPTGELFFGEGSRLTVL.

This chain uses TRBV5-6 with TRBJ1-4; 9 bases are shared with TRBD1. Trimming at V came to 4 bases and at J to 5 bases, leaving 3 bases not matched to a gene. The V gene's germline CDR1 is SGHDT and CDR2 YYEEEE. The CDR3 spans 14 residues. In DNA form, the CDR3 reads TGTGCCAGCAGCAGAGACAGGGGGAATGAAAAACTGTTTTTT. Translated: CASSRDRGNEKLFF. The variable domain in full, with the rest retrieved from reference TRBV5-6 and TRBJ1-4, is DAGVTQSPTHLIKTRGQQVTLRCSPKSGHDTVSWYQQALGQGPQFIFQYYEEEERQRGNFPDRFSGHQFPNYSSELNVNALLLGDSALYLCASSRDRGNEKLFFGSGTQLSVL.

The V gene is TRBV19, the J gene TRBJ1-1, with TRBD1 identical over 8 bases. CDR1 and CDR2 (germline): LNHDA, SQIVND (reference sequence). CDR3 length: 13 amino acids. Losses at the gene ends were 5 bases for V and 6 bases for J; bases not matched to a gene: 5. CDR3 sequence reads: CASSWGTGSEAFF. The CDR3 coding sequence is TGTGCCAGTAGTTGGGGGACAGGTTCTGAAGCTTTCTTT.

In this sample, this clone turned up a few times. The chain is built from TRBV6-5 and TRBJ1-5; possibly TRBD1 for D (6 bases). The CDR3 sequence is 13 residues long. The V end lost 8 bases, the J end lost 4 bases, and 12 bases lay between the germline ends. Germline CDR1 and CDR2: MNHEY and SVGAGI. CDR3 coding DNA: TGTGCCAGCCGGACAGCCCTTAATCAGCCCCAGCATTTT. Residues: CASRTALNQPQHF.

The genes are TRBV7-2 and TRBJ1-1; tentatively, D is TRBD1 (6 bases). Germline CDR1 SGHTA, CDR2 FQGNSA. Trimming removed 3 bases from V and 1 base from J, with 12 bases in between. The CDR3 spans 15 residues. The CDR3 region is CASSFRGSENTEAFF. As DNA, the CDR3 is TGTGCCAGCAGCTTCAGGGGCAGCGAGAACACTGAAGCTTTCTTT.